The clone carrying this TCR beta chain has just a few counts. The target antigen is unknown. Researchers amplified the TCR beta CDR3 regions from RNA transcripts. When the TCR CDR3 underwent first-round RT-PCR, the HTBI primer set was used. TCRdb used MiXCR to reprocess the multiplex PCR reads, holding one entry per CDR3 protein. The sample holds 700,000 to 850,000 distinct CDR3 sequences, approximately 40% seen once. The CDR3 has 16 residues. Germline V gene sequence: CDR1 LNHDA, CDR2 SQIVND (reference sequence). Losses at the gene ends were 4 bases for V and 3 bases for J; bases not matched to a gene: 7. The data are from a study of T cells in Graves' hyperthyroidism and ophthalmopathy. Whole-study results and caveats: Median prediction lead before ophthalmopathy onset was around 6.9 months with the model. Ophthalmopathy and stable hyperthyroidism were separated by a 13 V-J model. The blood repertoire included most of the expanded thyroid clonotypes above 0.001.

Patients were aged 18 to 65, had disease duration under 2 months, and had newly diagnosed hyperthyroidism. Sequencing was performed on blood. The origin of this receptor is a woman aged 40 to 50 with Graves' hyperthyroidism. The V and J genes are TRBV19 and TRBJ2-2, with TRBD1 matching 8 bases. CDR3 sequence reads: CASSTQGADYTGELFF. In DNA, the CDR3 is TGTGCCAGTAGTACGCAGGGGGCGGACTACACCGGGGAGCTGTTTTTT. Based on the CDR3 plus reference TRBV19 and TRBJ2-2, the full variable domain is DGGITQSPKYLFRKEGQNVTLSCEQNLNHDAMYWYRQDPGQGLRLIYYSQIVNDFQKGDIAEGYSVSREKKESFPLTVTSAQKNPTAFYLCASSTQGADYTGELFFGEGSRLTVL.